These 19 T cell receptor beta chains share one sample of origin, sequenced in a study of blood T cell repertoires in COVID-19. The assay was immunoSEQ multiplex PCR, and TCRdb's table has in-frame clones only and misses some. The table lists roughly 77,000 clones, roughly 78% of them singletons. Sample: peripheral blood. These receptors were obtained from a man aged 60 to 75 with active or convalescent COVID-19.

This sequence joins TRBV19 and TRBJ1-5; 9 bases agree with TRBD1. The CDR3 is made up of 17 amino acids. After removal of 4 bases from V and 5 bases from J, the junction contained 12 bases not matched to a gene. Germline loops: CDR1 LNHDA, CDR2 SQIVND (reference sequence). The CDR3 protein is CASSTRGQGSRDQPQHF. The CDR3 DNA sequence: TGTGCCAGTAGTACCAGGGGACAGGGCAGTCGGGATCAGCCCCAGCATTTT.

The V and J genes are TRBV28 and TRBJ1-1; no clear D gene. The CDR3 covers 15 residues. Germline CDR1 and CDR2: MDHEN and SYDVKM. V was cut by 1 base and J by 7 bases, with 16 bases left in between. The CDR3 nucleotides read TGTGCCAGCAGTTTATTCAACAGCTTGGTGGTTGAAGCTTTCTTT. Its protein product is CASSLFNSLVVEAFF.

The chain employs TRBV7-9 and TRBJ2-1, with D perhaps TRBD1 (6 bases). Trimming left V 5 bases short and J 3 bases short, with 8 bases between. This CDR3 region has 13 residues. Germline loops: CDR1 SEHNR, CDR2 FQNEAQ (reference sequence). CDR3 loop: CASSPGHYNEQFF. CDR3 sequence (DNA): TGTGCCAGCAGCCCGGGACACTACAATGAGCAGTTCTTC.

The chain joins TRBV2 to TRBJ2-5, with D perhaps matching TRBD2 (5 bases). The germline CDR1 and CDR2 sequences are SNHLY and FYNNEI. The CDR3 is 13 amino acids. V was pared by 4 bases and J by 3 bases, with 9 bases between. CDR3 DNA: TGTGCCAGCAGTGTCCGGGGAGAAGAGACCCAGTACTTC. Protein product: CASSVRGEETQYF.

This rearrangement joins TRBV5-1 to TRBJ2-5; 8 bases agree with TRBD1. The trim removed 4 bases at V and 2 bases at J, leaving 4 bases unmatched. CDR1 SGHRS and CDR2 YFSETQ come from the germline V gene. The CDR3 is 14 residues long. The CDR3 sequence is CASSTGQGQETQYF. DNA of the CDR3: TGCGCCAGCAGCACCGGACAGGGACAAGAGACCCAGTACTTC. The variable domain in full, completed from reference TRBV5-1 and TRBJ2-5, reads KAGVTQTPRYLIKTRGQQVTLSCSPISGHRSVSWYQQTPGQGLQFLFEYFSETQRNKGNFPGRFSGRQFSNSRSEMNVSTLELGDSALYLCASSTGQGQETQYFGPGTRLLVL.

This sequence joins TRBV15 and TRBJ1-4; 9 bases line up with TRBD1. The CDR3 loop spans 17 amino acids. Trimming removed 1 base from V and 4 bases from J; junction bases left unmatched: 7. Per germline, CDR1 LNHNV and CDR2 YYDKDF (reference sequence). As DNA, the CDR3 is TGTGCCACCAGCAGAGGAGATGGGACAGGGAGTAATGAAAAACTGTTTTTT. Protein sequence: CATSRGDGTGSNEKLFF.

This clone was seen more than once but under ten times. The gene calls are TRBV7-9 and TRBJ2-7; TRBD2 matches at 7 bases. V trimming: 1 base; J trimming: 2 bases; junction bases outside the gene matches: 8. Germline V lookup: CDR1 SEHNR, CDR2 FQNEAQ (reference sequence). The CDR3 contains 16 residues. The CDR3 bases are TGTGCCAGCAGCTTAGAAGACTCGGGGGGAGCCTACGAGCAGTACTTC. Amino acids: CASSLEDSGGAYEQYF.

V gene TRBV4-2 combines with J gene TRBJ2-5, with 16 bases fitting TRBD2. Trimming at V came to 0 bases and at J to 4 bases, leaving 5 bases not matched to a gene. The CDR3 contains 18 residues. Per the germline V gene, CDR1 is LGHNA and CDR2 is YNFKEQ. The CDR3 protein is CASSQDGTSGGASETQYF. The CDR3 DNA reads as TGTGCCAGCAGCCAAGATGGGACTAGCGGGGGGGCCTCAGAGACCCAGTACTTC.

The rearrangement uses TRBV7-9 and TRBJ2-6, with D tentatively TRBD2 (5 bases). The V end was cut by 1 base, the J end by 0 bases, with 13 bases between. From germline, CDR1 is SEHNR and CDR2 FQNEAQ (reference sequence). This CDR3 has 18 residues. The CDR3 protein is CASSLVPTGDSGANVLTF. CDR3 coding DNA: TGTGCCAGCAGCTTAGTCCCCACCGGGGACTCTGGGGCCAACGTCCTGACTTTC.

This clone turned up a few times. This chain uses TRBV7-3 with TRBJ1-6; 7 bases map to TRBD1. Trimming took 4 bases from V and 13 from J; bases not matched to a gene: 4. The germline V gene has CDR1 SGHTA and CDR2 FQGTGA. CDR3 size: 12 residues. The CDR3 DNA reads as TGTGCCAGCAGCTCCTCCAGGGGGCCCCTCCACTTT. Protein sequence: CASSSSRGPLHF.

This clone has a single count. CDR3 in DNA: TGTGCCAGCAGCCAGGCGACATTCAGGGAAAAACTGTTTTTT. Its translation: CASSQATFREKLFF. The J gene is TRBJ1-4, the V gene TRBV14; unclear D gene. Germline V gene sequence: CDR1 SGHDN, CDR2 FVKESK. The V and J ends lost 3 bases and 8 bases respectively, with 13 bases between them. The CDR3 loop spans 14 amino acids.

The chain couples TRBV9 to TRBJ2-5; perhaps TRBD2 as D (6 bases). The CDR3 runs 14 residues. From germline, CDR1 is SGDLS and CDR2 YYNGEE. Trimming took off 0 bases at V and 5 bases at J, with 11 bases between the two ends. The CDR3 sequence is CASSVGPGGETQYF. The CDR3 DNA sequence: TGTGCCAGCAGCGTAGGTCCAGGAGGGGAGACCCAGTACTTC. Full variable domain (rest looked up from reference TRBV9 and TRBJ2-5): DSGVTQTPKHLITATGQRVTLRCSPRSGDLSVYWYQQSLDQGLQFLIQYYNGEERAKGNILERFSAQQFPDLHSELNLSSLELGDSALYFCASSVGPGGETQYFGPGTRLLVL.

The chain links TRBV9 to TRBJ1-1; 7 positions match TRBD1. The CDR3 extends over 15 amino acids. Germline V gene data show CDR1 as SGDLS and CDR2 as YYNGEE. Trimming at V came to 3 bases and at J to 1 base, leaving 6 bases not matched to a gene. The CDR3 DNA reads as TGTGCCAGCAGCGCCTTGGGACAGCAGAACACTGAAGCTTTCTTT. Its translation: CASSALGQQNTEAFF.

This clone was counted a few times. The CDR3 sequence is CASGLSDILAFF. The CDR3 nucleotides are TGTGCCAGCGGCCTGTCTGATATCCTTGCTTTCTTT. The chain couples TRBV27 to TRBJ1-1, with D hard to call. The ends were cut back, 8 bases at V and 11 bases at J, with 18 bases in the middle. Germline loops: CDR1 MNHEY, CDR2 SMNVEV (reference sequence). This CDR3 comprises 12 residues.

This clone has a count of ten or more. The CDR3 sequence is CASSMGRGLTEAFF. In DNA form, the CDR3 reads TGTGCCAGTAGTATGGGCAGGGGGCTGACTGAAGCTTTCTTT. The V and J genes are TRBV19 and TRBJ1-1; 8 nucleotides agree with TRBD1. V lost 3 bases to trimming and J lost 5 bases; unmatched junction nucleotides: 5. This CDR3 spans 14 amino acids. Per germline, CDR1 LNHDA and CDR2 SQIVND (reference sequence).

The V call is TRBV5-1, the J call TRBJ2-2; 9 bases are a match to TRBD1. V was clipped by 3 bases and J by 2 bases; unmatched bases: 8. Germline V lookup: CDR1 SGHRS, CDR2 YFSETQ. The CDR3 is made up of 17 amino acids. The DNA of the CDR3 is TGCGCCAGCAGCTCCGGACAGGGGAGCATTAACACCGGGGAGCTGTTTTTT. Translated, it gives CASSSGQGSINTGELFF.

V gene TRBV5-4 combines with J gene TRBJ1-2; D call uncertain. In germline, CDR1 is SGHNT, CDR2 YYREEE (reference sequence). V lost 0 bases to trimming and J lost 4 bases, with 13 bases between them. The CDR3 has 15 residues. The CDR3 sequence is CASSLGHTLIYGYTF. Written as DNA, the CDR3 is TGTGCCAGCAGCTTGGGACACACGCTTATCTATGGCTACACCTTC.

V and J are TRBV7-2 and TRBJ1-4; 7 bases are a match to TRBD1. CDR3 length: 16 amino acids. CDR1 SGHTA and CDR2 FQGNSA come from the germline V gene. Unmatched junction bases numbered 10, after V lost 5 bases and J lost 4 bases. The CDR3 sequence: CASSKNRGVLNEKLFF. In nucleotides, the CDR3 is TGTGCCAGCAGCAAGAACAGGGGAGTCCTTAATGAAAAACTGTTTTTT. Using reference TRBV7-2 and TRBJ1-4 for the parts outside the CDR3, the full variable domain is GAGVSQSPSNKVTEKGKDVELRCDPISGHTALYWYRQSLGQGLEFLIYFQGNSAPDKSGLPSDRFSAERTGGSVSTLTIQRTQQEDSAVYLCASSKNRGVLNEKLFFGSGTQLSVL.

CDR3 nucleotide sequence: TGTGCCTCTAGCTCCCCCACAGGGCTCAATCAGCCCCAGCATTTT. This codes for CASSSPTGLNQPQHF. The gene calls are TRBV28 and TRBJ1-5, with D possibly TRBD1 on 6 matching bases. CDR1 and CDR2 from the germline V gene are MDHEN and SYDVKM. Trimming pared 11 bases from V and 3 bases from J, leaving 20 bases between. The CDR3 is 15 amino acids.